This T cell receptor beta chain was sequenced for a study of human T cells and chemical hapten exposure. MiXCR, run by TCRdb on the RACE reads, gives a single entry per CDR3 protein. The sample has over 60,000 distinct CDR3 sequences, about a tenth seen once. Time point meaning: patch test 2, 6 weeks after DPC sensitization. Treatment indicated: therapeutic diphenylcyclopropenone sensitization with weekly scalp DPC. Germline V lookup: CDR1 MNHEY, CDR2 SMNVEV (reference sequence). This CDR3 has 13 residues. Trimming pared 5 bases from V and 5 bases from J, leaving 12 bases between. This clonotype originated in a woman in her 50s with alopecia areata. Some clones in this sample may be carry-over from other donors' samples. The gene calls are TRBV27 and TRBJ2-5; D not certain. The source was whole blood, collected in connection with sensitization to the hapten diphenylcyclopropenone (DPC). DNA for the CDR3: TGTGCCAGCAGTACGGACCAGAGGGAGACCCAGTACTTC. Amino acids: CASSTDQRETQYF.